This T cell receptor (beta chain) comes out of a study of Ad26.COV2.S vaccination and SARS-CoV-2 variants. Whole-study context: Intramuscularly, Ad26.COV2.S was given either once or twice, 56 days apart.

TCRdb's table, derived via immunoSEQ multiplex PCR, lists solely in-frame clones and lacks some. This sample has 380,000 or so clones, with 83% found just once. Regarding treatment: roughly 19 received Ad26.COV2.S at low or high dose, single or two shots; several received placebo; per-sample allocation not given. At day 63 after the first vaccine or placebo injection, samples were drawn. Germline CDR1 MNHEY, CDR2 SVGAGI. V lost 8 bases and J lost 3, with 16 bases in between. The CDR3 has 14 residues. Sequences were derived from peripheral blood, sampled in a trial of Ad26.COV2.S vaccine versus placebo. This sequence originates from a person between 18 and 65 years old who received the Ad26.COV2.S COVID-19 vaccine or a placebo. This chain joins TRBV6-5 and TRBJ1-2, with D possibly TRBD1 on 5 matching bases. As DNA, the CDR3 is TGTGCCAGCGGACGGATCGGAGGGGACTATGGCTACACCTTC. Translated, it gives CASGRIGGDYGYTF.